The 16 T cell receptor beta chains given below trace back to one sample, sequenced in a study of cytomegalovirus exposure and HLA in healthy donors (dated by TCRdb to 2017 to 2019). To prepare the library, the immunoSEQ multiplex PCR assay was applied. The multiplex PCR relied on a mix of 60 forward primers for TCR Vbeta segments and 13 reverse primers for TCR Jbeta segments. The clones in this table, taken by TCRdb from immuneACCESS, are in-frame only. Not every clone is retained; where verified, under half of the shortfall comes from an unresolved V gene, and the cause of the rest is unknown. In this sample the table shows 120,000 or so clones, over 60% of which occur a single time. The ten largest clones add up to roughly 2% of the sample. Sequenced material: PBMCs. The receptors here all came from a man between 18 and 35 years old in good health and CMV-seronegative.

This clone was found once. This chain connects TRBV14 to TRBJ2-7; D ambiguous. V was clipped by 1 base and J by 2 bases, with 3 bases between them. Germline-derived CDR1 and CDR2 are SGHDN and FVKESK. The CDR3 has 12 amino acids. CDR3 region: CASSQGPYEQYF. Written as DNA, the CDR3 is TGTGCCAGCAGCCAAGGGCCCTACGAGCAGTACTTC.

This clone occurred a few times. The V gene is TRBV7-8, the J gene TRBJ1-4; D may be TRBD1 (6 bases). CDR1 is SGHVS, CDR2 FQNEAQ, per germline. V lost 5 bases and J lost 7, with 14 bases in between. The CDR3 runs 14 residues. The CDR3 bases are TGTGCCAGCAGCCCCGGGGGGCTTGTTGAAAAACTGTTTTTT. Encoded protein: CASSPGGLVEKLFF.

V usage is TRBV7-9 and J usage is TRBJ2-5, with a possible D match to TRBD1 (5 bases). Trimming took 5 bases from V and 4 from J, leaving 23 bases between them. Per the germline V gene, CDR1 is SEHNR and CDR2 is FQNEAQ (reference sequence). This CDR3 contains 17 residues. Here the CDR3 reads CASSLRGGRYPLETQYF. For the CDR3, the DNA is TGTGCCAGCAGCCTTAGGGGTGGGCGATATCCCCTAGAGACCCAGTACTTC.

This chain uses TRBV19 with TRBJ2-2; maybe TRBD2 (6 bases). Germline assignment: CDR1 LNHDA and CDR2 SQIVND (reference sequence). The CDR3 contains 14 residues. Trimming removed 5 bases from V and 5 bases from J, with 12 bases in between. CDR3 DNA: TGTGCCAGTAGTGTCGGGGGAGTTACCGGGGAGCTGTTTTTT. Amino acid sequence: CASSVGGVTGELFF.

This clone showed up just once. CDR3 bases: TGTGCCAGCAGCGTAGAAGCGGGGGTTTACGGTGAAAAACTGTTTTTT. This translates into CASSVEAGVYGEKLFF. The chain has TRBV9 and TRBJ1-4; D might be TRBD1 (5 bases). The CDR3 extends over 16 amino acids. The germline gives CDR1 SGDLS, CDR2 YYNGEE. Between the trimmed V and J ends, which lost 0 bases and 7 bases, there was a span of 16 bases.

The chain uses TRBV2 and TRBJ2-1, with 7 positions matching TRBD2. The CDR3 sequence is 13 residues long. The J segment lost 10 bases and the V segment lost 6 bases, leaving 9 bases of the junction unmatched. CDR1 and CDR2 (germline): SNHLY, FYNNEI. The CDR3 DNA sequence: TGTGCCAGCAGAGTTACTAGCGCCCAGGAGCAGTTCTTC. Translating gives CASRVTSAQEQFF.

The chain links TRBV28 to TRBJ2-2, with 8 bases matching TRBD1. This CDR3 comprises 17 residues. CDR1 is MDHEN, CDR2 SYDVKM, per germline. V trimming: 2 bases; J trimming: 1 base; junction bases outside the gene matches: 6. Written as DNA, the CDR3 is TGTGCCAGCAGTTTAACTCAGGGGACAGGGAACACCGGGGAGCTGTTTTTT. It translates to CASSLTQGTGNTGELFF.

The J gene is TRBJ1-4, the V gene TRBV5-1; possible D gene TRBD1, 5 bases. Germline CDR1 reads SGHRS; CDR2 reads YFSETQ. The CDR3 covers 16 residues. V was shortened by 0 bases and J by 0 bases, with 9 bases between the two germline ends. In DNA, the CDR3 is TGCGCCAGCAGCTTGGCCAGGGCAGCAACTAATGAAAAACTGTTTTTT. It yields the protein CASSLARAATNEKLFF.

The chain recombines TRBV28 with TRBJ2-7, with 7 positions matching TRBD1. Trimming removed 2 bases from V and 4 bases from J; junction bases left unmatched: 8. CDR1 MDHEN and CDR2 SYDVKM come from the germline V gene. The CDR3 totals 15 residues. The CDR3 nucleotides read TGTGCCAGCAGTTTAGAGGGGGCTGTTCTGTACGAGCAGTACTTC. Translation gives CASSLEGAVLYEQYF.

The chain employs TRBV7-3 and TRBJ1-2; D might be TRBD1 (6 bases). V lost 0 bases and J lost 6, with 11 bases in between. This CDR3 is built from 14 residues. Germline assignment: CDR1 SGHTA and CDR2 FQGTGA. DNA for the CDR3: TGTGCCAGCAGCTTAACGGCCAGGGGTGATGGCTACACCTTC. The encoded protein is CASSLTARGDGYTF. Together with reference TRBV7-3 and TRBJ1-2, the CDR3 gives the full variable domain: GAGVSQTPSNKVTEKGKYVELRCDPISGHTALYWYRQSLGQGPEFLIYFQGTGAADDSGLPNDRFFAVRPEGSVSTLKIQRTERGDSAVYLCASSLTARGDGYTFGSGTRLTVV.

The rearrangement uses TRBV6-4 and TRBJ2-1; D is undetermined. This CDR3 region has 14 residues. The germline gives CDR1 MRHNA, CDR2 SNTAGT. The ends were cut back, 5 bases at V and 0 bases at J, with 8 bases in the middle. CDR3 coding DNA: TGTGCCAGCAGTTACAACCTCTCCTACAATGAGCAGTTCTTC. Its protein product is CASSYNLSYNEQFF.

The gene calls are TRBV5-1 and TRBJ2-3; D perhaps matches TRBD2 (5 bases). With 6 bases removed from V and 6 bases from J, the gap between germline ends came to 11 bases. The CDR3 consists of 12 residues. Germline assignment: CDR1 SGHRS and CDR2 YFSETQ. CDR3 loop: CASTSQRDTQYF. The CDR3 DNA follows: TGCGCCAGCACGTCTCAGCGGGATACGCAGTATTTT.

V usage is TRBV11-2 and J usage is TRBJ1-3; TRBD1 matches 7 bases. V lost 3 bases to trimming and J lost 4 bases; unmatched junction nucleotides: 6. Looked up from germline, CDR1 is SGHAT and CDR2 is FQNNGV. The CDR3 consists of 15 residues. CDR3 sequence (DNA): TGTGCCAGCAGCTTGGAGGGGGCAAAGGGAAACACCATATATTTT. Encoded protein: CASSLEGAKGNTIYF.

V and J are TRBV23-1 and TRBJ1-1, with D tentatively TRBD1 (5 bases). TRBV23-1 is classed as an ORF, of uncertain function. Trimming stripped 3 bases from V and 3 bases from J, with 14 bases between. This CDR3 spans 15 amino acids. The CDR3 DNA reads TGCGCCAGCAGTCAGGGAAGGCCCAGGGACACTGAAGCTTTCTTT. Residues: CASSQGRPRDTEAFF.

The V call is TRBV28, the J call TRBJ2-7; the match to TRBD1 covers 11 bases. In germline, CDR1 is MDHEN, CDR2 SYDVKM. The length of the CDR3 is 15 residues. The J segment lost 3 bases and the V segment lost 8 bases, leaving 9 bases of the junction unmatched. This CDR3 reads CASFQPGQGGYEQYF. The DNA of the CDR3 is TGTGCCAGCTTTCAACCGGGACAGGGGGGCTACGAGCAGTACTTC.

The chain couples TRBV7-3 to TRBJ2-1, with 13 bases identical to TRBD2. V dropped 5 bases and J dropped 9; count of bases not matched to a gene: 7. The CDR3 is made up of 15 amino acids. The germline CDR1 and CDR2 sequences are SGHTA and FQGTGA. This CDR3 reads CASSHGLAGVAEQFF. The CDR3 DNA reads as TGTGCCAGCAGCCACGGACTAGCGGGAGTGGCTGAGCAGTTCTTC. Using reference TRBV7-3 and TRBJ2-1 for the parts outside the CDR3, the full variable domain is GAGVSQTPSNKVTEKGKYVELRCDPISGHTALYWYRQSLGQGPEFLIYFQGTGAADDSGLPNDRFFAVRPEGSVSTLKIQRTERGDSAVYLCASSHGLAGVAEQFFGPGTRLTVL.